This is a list of T cell receptor beta chains from one sample in a study of CD8+ T cells in alopecia areata. TCRdb's table, derived via immunoSEQ multiplex PCR, lists solely in-frame clones and lacks some. Found here are around 170,000 clones, approximately 50% of them singletons; the top ten hold about a tenth. The material was CD8+ T cells sorted from blood, obtained at roughly week 53, from a patient treated with tofacitinib. The receptors were gathered from a human donor with alopecia areata. The conserved cysteine and the conserved F or W are not part of the CDR3 here. Each record gives: V gene, clone size, CDR3 protein. Clone size is stated in some rows and not others, as once, few, many or a class when expanded.

V gene: TRBV30; clone size: .; CDR3 protein: AWSPTGRVAGELF
V gene: TRBV6-5; clone size: few; CDR3 protein: ASSRQGVFTGELF
V gene: TRBV5-1; clone size: .; CDR3 protein: ASMVGDSGNTIY
V gene: TRBV13; clone size: .; CDR3 protein: ASSGRVRANTGELF
V gene: TRBV5-6; clone size: .; CDR3 protein: ASSLLGGQQEQF
V gene: TRBV6-5; clone size: .; CDR3 protein: ASRLQGLGEKLF
V gene: TRBV29-1; clone size: .; CDR3 protein: SVGKNTEAF
V gene: TRBV29-1; clone size: few; CDR3 protein: SVEAGRGYEQY
V gene: TRBV12-5; clone size: few; CDR3 protein: ASGNPEENYGYT
V gene: TRBV7-9; clone size: few; CDR3 protein: ASSPGGTTDTQY
V gene: TRBV19; clone size: few; CDR3 protein: ASSIPTGGLRDEQF
V gene: TRBV7-9; clone size: few; CDR3 protein: ASSSPDRGEETQY
V gene: TRBV10-3; clone size: .; CDR3 protein: AISGAMGSSTDTQY
V gene: TRBV5-4; clone size: few; CDR3 protein: ASSLLDSGGYT
V gene: TRBV9; clone size: few; CDR3 protein: ASSLTGGNEQF
V gene: TRBV30; clone size: .; CDR3 protein: AWSVSARNTQY
V gene: TRBV4-1; clone size: few; CDR3 protein: ASSQWVASGNTIY
V gene: TRBV28; clone size: few; CDR3 protein: ASQNTEAF
V gene: TRBV4-2; clone size: few; CDR3 protein: ASSPLAGSYEQY
V gene: TRBV6-6; clone size: .; CDR3 protein: ASSYLTGDNTEAF
V gene: TRBV5-4; clone size: .; CDR3 protein: ASSSFNSPLH
V gene: TRBV6-5; clone size: .; CDR3 protein: ASSSTGGVYNEQF
V gene: TRBV7-2; clone size: few; CDR3 protein: ASSFPDRSSYNEQF
V gene: TRBV2; clone size: .; CDR3 protein: ASRRTGSENTEAF
V gene: TRBV10-3; clone size: .; CDR3 protein: AISERGDGYNEQF
V gene: TRBV5-1; clone size: .; CDR3 protein: ASSFGTEGNEQF
V gene: TRBV11-2; clone size: .; CDR3 protein: ASSLAGHSYEQY
V gene: TRBV25-1; clone size: .; CDR3 protein: ASSAGRKGVLAKNIQY
V gene: TRBV4-3; clone size: .; CDR3 protein: ASSQDGGSYNEQF
V gene: TRBV6-5; clone size: few; CDR3 protein: ASGEESLW
V gene: TRBV5-6; clone size: few; CDR3 protein: ASSSGTGTGELF
V gene: TRBV30; clone size: .; CDR3 protein: AWSNRGGYEQY
V gene: TRBV7-9; clone size: .; CDR3 protein: ASSRDGETYEQY
V gene: TRBV4-2; clone size: .; CDR3 protein: ASSQESPGAYEQY
V gene: TRBV6-5; clone size: .; CDR3 protein: ASSSDGTPNYGYT
V gene: TRBV27; clone size: .; CDR3 protein: ASSFSTHGHTQY
V gene: TRBV25-1; clone size: .; CDR3 protein: ASSGPGFGNTIY
V gene: TRBV9; clone size: .; CDR3 protein: ASTGTGQETQY
V gene: TRBV7-3; clone size: few; CDR3 protein: ASSPGARATEQF
V gene: TRBV9; clone size: few; CDR3 protein: ASSYRGPNYGYT